A single sample gave rise to the 17 T cell receptor beta chains below, sequenced in a study (TCRdb year 2016). Libraries were constructed by RT-PCR. The run used an Illumina MiSeq. Starting from the raw public reads, TCRdb applied fastp trimming at Q25, assembled clones with MiXCR and retained in-frame beta chains. Entries that share a CDR3 protein sequence are merged under the most common genes and DNA. For this sample there are about 700,000 distinct CDR3 sequences; 14% appear just once. Jointly, the top ten make up 3.6% of the sample. What was sequenced was memory CD4+ T cells from blood. The receptors derive from a female donor in good health, serving as a healthy control.

This clonotype was counted only a few times. The chain is built from TRBV9 and TRBJ1-1, with D possibly being TRBD1 (6 bases). The germline V gene has CDR1 SGDLS and CDR2 YYNGEE. Trimming removed 4 bases at V and 1 base at J, with 8 bases between. The CDR3 has 13 amino acids. The CDR3, as DNA: TGTGCCAGCAGCATGGGACAGAACACTGAAGCTTTCTTT. Translating it yields CASSMGQNTEAFF.

This clonotype was found many times. V usage is TRBV29-1 and J usage is TRBJ2-6; D is undetermined. The germline CDR1 and CDR2 sequences are SQVTM and ANQGSEA. The V and J ends lost 6 bases and 1 base respectively, with 7 bases between them. The CDR3 is made up of 13 amino acids. CDR3 sequence: CSVRESGANVLTF. The CDR3 nucleotides are TGCAGCGTCCGCGAGTCTGGGGCCAACGTCCTGACTTTC.

This chain links TRBV20-1 with TRBJ2-2; TRBD2 matches at 13 bases. CDR1 and CDR2 (germline): DFQATT, SNEGSKA (reference sequence). The CDR3 is made up of 16 amino acids. V was clipped by 3 bases and J by 2 bases; unmatched bases: 3. The CDR3 protein is CSARRTSGGNTGELFF. CDR3 sequence (DNA): TGCAGTGCTAGGAGGACTAGCGGGGGCAACACCGGGGAGCTGTTTTTT.

This clonotype was seen only a few times. The chain is built from TRBV29-1 and TRBJ2-5; a possible D gene is TRBD2 (6 bases). Germline V gene data show CDR1 as SQVTM and CDR2 as ANQGSEA. The CDR3 runs to 12 residues. Trimming pared 7 bases from V and 3 bases from J, leaving 12 bases between. CDR3 DNA sequence: TGCAGCGCAGGACTATTCAAAGAGACCCAGTACTTC. Protein: CSAGLFKETQYF. The variable domain in full, with the rest retrieved from reference TRBV29-1 and TRBJ2-5, is SAVISQKPSRDICQRGTSLTIQCQVDSQVTMMFWYRQQPGQSLTLIATANQGSEATYESGFVIDKFPISRPNLTFSTLTVSNMSPEDSSIYLCSAGLFKETQYFGPGTRLLVL.

Only a few counts were recorded for this clonotype. The chain employs TRBV20-1 and TRBJ2-1, with 12 positions matching TRBD2. In germline, CDR1 is DFQATT, CDR2 SNEGSKA (reference sequence). The CDR3 is made up of 18 amino acids. V lost 1 base and J lost 1; bases outside the gene matches: 8. The CDR3 spells CSARAASGRAWSYNEQFF. Written as DNA, the CDR3 is TGCAGTGCTAGAGCAGCTAGCGGGAGGGCCTGGTCCTACAATGAGCAGTTCTTC.

This clonotype turned up a few times. This CDR3 is CASSIGQGETQYF. In DNA form, the CDR3 reads TGTGCCAGCAGCATAGGACAGGGGGAGACCCAGTACTTC. The chain links TRBV7-8 to TRBJ2-5; TRBD1 aligns across 9 bases. Trimming at V came to 5 bases and at J to 5 bases, leaving 3 bases not matched to a gene. The CDR3 spans 13 residues. The germline V gene has CDR1 SGHVS and CDR2 FQNEAQ.

The chain recombines TRBV24-1 with TRBJ2-2; perhaps D is TRBD1 or TRBD2 (7 bases each). The CDR3 is 16 amino acids. The V end was cut by 3 bases, the J end by 2 bases, with 12 bases between. CDR1 KGHDR and CDR2 SFDVKD come from the germline V gene. CDR3 residues: CATSDPGGVNTGELFF. Written as DNA, the CDR3 is TGTGCCACCAGTGATCCAGGGGGGGTAAACACCGGGGAGCTGTTTTTT.

In this sample, this clonotype turned up a few times. The CDR3 DNA reads TGTGCCAGCAGTTTAGCGAGTACAGGGGAAGGAGATACGCAGTATTTT. It is translated as CASSLASTGEGDTQYF. V usage is TRBV12-3 or TRBV12-4 and J usage is TRBJ2-3, with 7 bases that match TRBD1. The CDR3 contains 16 residues. The junction had 8 bases not matched to a gene; V was cut back by 0 bases and J by 5 bases.

This clonotype was picked up many times. This chain uses TRBV20-1 with TRBJ2-7; 7 bases align to TRBD2. J lost 4 bases, V lost 4 bases, and 13 bases had no gene match. Germline V lookup: CDR1 DFQATT, CDR2 SNEGSKA (reference sequence). This CDR3 region has 15 residues. This chain's CDR3 is CSANDLAGVIYEQYF. In DNA, the CDR3 is TGCAGTGCTAATGACTTGGCGGGAGTAATTTACGAGCAGTACTTC.

This clonotype was observed many times. J is TRBJ1-2 and V is TRBV6-5; D unresolved. Germline-derived CDR1 and CDR2 are MNHEY and SVGAGI. Trimming removed 5 bases at V and 0 bases at J, with 16 bases between. The length of the CDR3 is 16 residues. The CDR3 nucleotides read TGTGCCAGCAGTCAGAACGTTGGGGTTTCTAACTATGGCTACACCTTC. Amino acids: CASSQNVGVSNYGYTF.

There are a few counts of this clonotype. The V gene is TRBV12-5, the J gene TRBJ2-5; 12 bases align to TRBD2. The CDR3 is 16 amino acids. V lost 0 bases and J lost 4; bases outside the gene matches: 3. From germline, CDR1 is LGHNT and CDR2 FRNRAP. The CDR3 spells CASGLVLAGGAETQYF. In nucleotides, the CDR3 is TGTGCTAGTGGTTTGGTACTAGCGGGAGGAGCAGAGACCCAGTACTTC.

Only a few counts were recorded for this clonotype. This rearrangement joins TRBV5-5 to TRBJ1-5; D uncertain. Trimming shortened V by 1 base and J by 0 bases, and 5 bases separated the two germline ends. This CDR3 is 14 amino acids long. Germline lookup yields CDR1 SGHKS and CDR2 YYEKEE (reference sequence). CDR3 region: CASSLSHSNQPQHF. DNA for the CDR3: TGTGCCAGCAGCTTGAGTCATAGCAATCAGCCCCAGCATTTT.

This clonotype was counted only a few times. The chain recombines TRBV7-3 with TRBJ2-7, with a possible D match to TRBD2 (6 bases). The germline V gene has CDR1 SGHTA and CDR2 FQGTGA. CDR3 length: 15 residues. The V end lost 2 bases, the J end lost 2 bases, and 13 bases lay between the germline ends. The CDR3 DNA reads TGTGCCAGCAGCTTATGGGCGGGGAAGGCCTACGAGCAGTACTTC. Its protein is CASSLWAGKAYEQYF.

This clonotype was seen ten or more times. The J gene is TRBJ2-6, the V gene TRBV12-3 or TRBV12-4; the match to TRBD1 covers 8 bases. With 5 bases clipped from V and 2 bases from J, the junction kept 2 bases outside the gene matches. The length of the CDR3 is 15 residues. The CDR3 loop is CASSQDRAGANVLTF. CDR3 coding DNA: TGTGCCAGCAGTCAGGACAGGGCTGGGGCCAACGTCCTGACTTTC.

This clonotype was detected only a few times. The gene calls are TRBV10-3 and TRBJ2-1; 9 bases match TRBD2. Germline V gives CDR1 ENHRY, CDR2 SYGVKD. J lost 5 bases, V lost 4 bases, and 0 bases had no gene match. CDR3 size: 13 residues. CDR3 nucleotides: TGTGCCATCAGTGGACTAGCGGACAATGAGCAGTTCTTC. Residues: CAISGLADNEQFF.

As concerns this clonotype: This could be a read error, since a much larger clone is one nucleotide away. This chain connects TRBV20-1 to TRBJ1-5; tentative D call: TRBD1 (5 bases). V shed 4 bases and J shed 6 bases, with 10 bases lying between them. The CDR3 runs 12 residues. Per germline, CDR1 DFQATT and CDR2 SNEGSKA (reference sequence). The CDR3 DNA is TGCAGTGCTAAGACAGTGGGTCAGCCCCAGCATTTT. Residues: CSAKTVGQPQHF.

This clonotype occurred a few times. The chain carries TRBV7-2 and TRBJ2-1; 7 nucleotides align to TRBD2. The ends lost 1 base at V and 6 bases at J; junction bases unmatched: 3. The CDR3 covers 14 residues. Germline CDR1 is SGHTA and CDR2 is FQGNSA. This CDR3 is CASSLGGGSNEQFF. The CDR3 DNA reads TGTGCCAGCAGCTTAGGCGGGGGTAGCAATGAGCAGTTCTTC.